This record covers a single T cell receptor beta chain. 13 Jbeta primers and 60 Vbeta primers were used for the PCR. The data were produced by immunoSEQ multiplex PCR, yet TCRdb's version contains in-frame clones alone and is incomplete. This table has more than 95,000 clones, around 62% appearing once. Trimming took 5 bases from V and 0 from J, leaving 12 bases between them. CDR3 length equals 14 residues. Germline lookup yields CDR1 SGDLS and CDR2 YYNGEE. The source of the sample is a study of cytomegalovirus exposure and HLA in healthy donors. This sequence originates from a woman in her forties in good health and CMV-seropositive. The chain has TRBV9 and TRBJ2-7, with D unclear. Sequenced sample: PBMCs. The CDR3: CASSHGGNSYEQYF. The DNA for the CDR3 is TGTGCCAGCAGTCATGGCGGCAACTCCTACGAGCAGTACTTC.